This T cell receptor (beta chain) emerged from a study of blood T cell repertoires in COVID-19. Study details: T cells, B-cell-depleted T cells, or PBMCs provided the cDNA or gDNA that served as material.

The table came from immunoSEQ multiplex PCR; TCRdb's copy has only in-frame clones and leaves some out. The sample consists of more than 150,000 clones, approximately 91% of them appearing once. Per the germline V gene, CDR1 is SGHKS and CDR2 is YYEKEE (reference sequence). Trimming removed 0 bases at V and 0 bases at J, with 10 bases between. The CDR3 has 17 amino acids. V is TRBV5-5 and J is TRBJ1-6, with no clear D. The sequence came from a man in his forties or fifties with acute or convalescent COVID-19. The sample consisted of peripheral blood. As DNA, the CDR3 is TGTGCCAGCAGCTTGGTAGGCCGGAGCTCCTATAATTCACCCCTCCACTTT. Amino acids: CASSLVGRSSYNSPLHF.